The 23 T cell receptor beta chains in this list originate from one sample, sequenced in a study of tumor-infiltrating lymphocytes in primary liver carcinoma. It was from roughly 20-30 mg of unsorted bulk tissue that RNA and DNA were co-extracted. cDNA specific to TCR beta was made from 500 ng of total RNA, with a constant-region primer employed for priming. Investigators got TCR beta libraries out of three nested multiplex PCR rounds, done with slightly modified ARM-PCR. In the first two PCR rounds, TRBV1-TRBV30 forward primers were paired with a C-beta reverse primer, and each round lasted 10 cycles. TCRdb re-derived calls from the multiplex PCR reads in MiXCR, one entry per CDR3 protein. The table includes more than 70,000 distinct CDR3 sequences, approximately 72% detected once. Material: liver tumor tissue from sampling region 1. Subset in this sample: tumor region T1, superior pole. The receptors shown here come from a man aged 35 to 55 with primary liver carcinoma and hepatitis B virus infection.

For this clonotype: One end of the junction does not line up with germline, which may come from a read error. This chain joins TRBV4-1 and TRBJ2-1; TRBD2 agrees at 8 bases. Germline CDR1 is MGHRA and CDR2 is YSYEKL. This CDR3 spans 16 amino acids. The CDR3 region is CASGQSGTRGHNEQFF. As DNA, the CDR3 is TGCGCCAGCGGCCAATCCGGGACTAGGGGTCACAATGAGCAGTTCTTC.

Comments on this clonotype: Given the absence of the conserved phenylalanine or tryptophan at the CDR3 end, a read error is likely. It is unclear where the CDR3 begins or ends on the DNA, so no DNA is shown, and the CDR3 is as TCRdb lists it. CDR3 region: CASRRGPDSNTEAFY. The V and J genes are TRBV5-5 and TRBJ1-1. The CDR3 is 15 residues long, counting both termini. CDR1 is SGHKS, CDR2 YYEKEE, per germline (reference sequence).

In the case of this clonotype: Relative to the germline gene, one junction end is altered; a read error may explain this. The rearrangement uses TRBV10-3 and TRBJ2-5, with D possibly being TRBD1 (6 bases). The CDR3 consists of 14 residues. Germline lookup yields CDR1 ENHRY and CDR2 SYGVKD. The CDR3 region has the DNA TGTGCCATCAAGGTACAGGGACCCCACGAGACTCAGTACTTC. Protein: CAIKVQGPHETQYF.

Details on this clonotype: One junction end does not reproduce the germline sequence, and a read error may be involved. V and J are TRBV6-2 or TRBV6-3 and TRBJ2-3, with unresolved D. Germline CDR1 MNHEY, CDR2 SVGEGT. The CDR3 consists of 15 residues. The CDR3 nucleotides are TGTGCCGGCAGATACCTGGCCCAAAACACAGATACGCAGTATTTT. The encoded protein is CAGRYLAQNTDTQYF.

The chain is built from TRBV10-3 and TRBJ1-1, with D hard to call. Trimming removed 10 bases from V and 8 bases from J, with 23 bases in between. Looked up from germline, CDR1 is ENHRY and CDR2 is SYGVKD. This CDR3 is built from 14 residues. In DNA form, the CDR3 reads TGTGCCACCGTTTCGGGCCCTCCCTACGGGGAAGCTTTCTTT. Translation gives CATVSGPPYGEAFF.

As regards this clonotype: A read error may account for a junction end that differs from germline. The chain links TRBV5-1 to TRBJ1-1; D is perhaps TRBD1 (5 bases). The CDR3 is 15 amino acids. The V gene's germline CDR1 is SGHRS and CDR2 YFSETQ. DNA for the CDR3: TGTGCCAGCAGCTTGTATCCCACAGGGAACACTGAAGCTTTCTTT. It yields the protein CASSLYPTGNTEAFF.

The genes are TRBV14 and TRBJ2-3, with D unresolved. Germline CDR1 is SGHDN and CDR2 is FVKESK. This CDR3 is 14 amino acids long. With 4 bases removed from V and 3 bases from J, the gap between germline ends came to 11 bases. The CDR3 bases are TGTGCCAGCAGCCTCTTGGTTGGTACAGATACGCAGTATTTT. It translates to CASSLLVGTDTQYF.

This clonotype was seen many times. The chain combines TRBV12-3 or TRBV12-4 with TRBJ1-2; D not resolved. The CDR3 covers 14 residues. V lost 5 bases, J lost 4 bases, and 14 bases lay in between. The CDR3 spells CASSTGQAIYGYTF. CDR3 bases: TGTGCCAGCAGTACGGGCCAGGCGATCTATGGCTACACCTTC.

Concerning this clonotype: The junction does not match germline at one end; this may be a read error. The chain combines TRBV11-2 with TRBJ1-3, with TRBD1 matching over 7 bases. Germline values: CDR1 SGHAT, CDR2 FQNNGV. The length of the CDR3 is 20 residues. The CDR3 DNA is TGTGTCAGCAGCTTAGCTTATTACCGGGACAGAGATTCCTCTGGAAATACCATATATTTT. This encodes CVSSLAYYRDRDSSGNTIYF. The variable domain in full, with the rest retrieved from reference TRBV11-2 and TRBJ1-3, is EAGVAQSPRYKIIEKRQSVAFWCNPISGHATLYWYQQILGQGPKLLIQFQNNGVVDDSQLPKDRFSAERLKGVDSTLKIQPAKLEDSAVYLCVSSLAYYRDRDSSGNTIYFGEGSWLTVV.

On this clonotype itself: A single base separates this from a much larger clone, so it may be a read error. The chain joins TRBV7-2 to TRBJ2-1; 9 positions match TRBD2. This CDR3 spans 14 amino acids. The germline gives CDR1 SGHTA, CDR2 FQGNSA. CDR3 amino acids: CASGSGRGADEHFF. DNA of the CDR3: TGTGCCAGCGGTAGCGGGAGAGGGGCCGATGAGCACTTCTTC.

As concerns this clonotype: A read error may account for a junction end that differs from germline. The V call is TRBV6-5, the J call TRBJ2-7, with TRBD2 as a possible D gene (6 bases). This CDR3 contains 14 residues. The germline gives CDR1 MNHEY, CDR2 SVGAGI. The DNA for the CDR3 is TGTGCCAGCTACCCGGGACGGGGGTACTACGAGCGGTACTTC. This gives the protein CASYPGRGYYERYF.

This clonotype is judged medium-sized. The chain joins TRBV11-2 to TRBJ2-1; 8 nucleotides line up with TRBD2. CDR3 length: 15 amino acids. Losses at the gene ends were 0 bases for V and 9 bases for J; bases not matched to a gene: 7. Germline values: CDR1 SGHAT, CDR2 FQNNGV. The CDR3: CASSLETSGQGEQFF. In DNA form, the CDR3 reads TGTGCCAGCAGCTTAGAAACTAGCGGTCAGGGTGAGCAGTTCTTC.

Many counts were recorded for this clonotype. The chain couples TRBV5-1 to TRBJ1-4; D perhaps matches TRBD1 (6 bases). V was clipped by 3 bases and J by 8 bases, with 20 bases between them. This CDR3 is 16 amino acids long. Germline CDR1 and CDR2: SGHRS and YFSETQ. The CDR3 loop is CASSSSNYRAGEKLFF. The DNA of the CDR3 is TGCGCCAGCAGCTCCTCTAATTACAGGGCAGGGGAAAAACTGTTTTTT.

The J gene is TRBJ2-5, the V gene TRBV7-9, with 9 positions matching TRBD1. This CDR3 is built from 16 residues. V gave up 4 bases and J gave up 3 bases; unmatched junction bases: 9. CDR1 is SEHNR, CDR2 FQNEAQ, per germline (reference sequence). The CDR3: CASSSRDRELEETQYF. The CDR3 DNA follows: TGTGCCAGCAGCTCAAGGGACAGGGAATTGGAAGAGACCCAGTACTTC.

A word on this clonotype: A much larger clone sits a single nucleotide away, making a read error possible. The chain combines TRBV10-2 with TRBJ2-2; a weak D match, TRBD2 (5 bases). Germline CDR1 WSHSY, CDR2 SAAADI. The CDR3 contains 16 residues. DNA of the CDR3: TGCGCCATCTCGCCCCGGACGGGAAGGAATACCGAGGAGCTGTTTTTT. Translated, it gives CAISPRTGRNTEELFF.

In the case of this clonotype: One base away lies a much larger clone, so this may be a sequencing read error. The DNA for the CDR3 is TGTGCCAGCAGTTTGTGGGTGTCAGGAGGGGAGGCCCAGTACTTC. It translates to CASSLWVSGGEAQYF. The chain joins TRBV12-3 or TRBV12-4 to TRBJ2-5, with D maybe TRBD2 (6 bases). CDR3 length equals 15 residues. The V and J ends lost 3 bases and 9 bases respectively, with 20 bases between them.

This clonotype was detected once. Sequence at one end of the junction differs from germline and may be a read error. The rearrangement uses TRBV11-2 and TRBJ1-5, with unresolved D. The germline V gene has CDR1 SGHAT and CDR2 FQNNGV. The length of the CDR3 is 16 residues. CDR3 coding DNA: TGTGCCAGCAGCGTAGGCCCTCCCGGTACAAATCAGTCCCAGCATTTT. Its translation is CASSVGPPGTNQSQHF.

Comments on this clonotype: No conserved phenylalanine or tryptophan ends this CDR3, so it is likely a read error. No DNA is shown, since the ends of the CDR3 on it are uncertain; the CDR3 is the one TCRdb lists. This chain joins TRBV6-5 and TRBJ2-2. The CDR3 is 15 amino acids in total, end residues counted. Germline loops: CDR1 MNHEY, CDR2 SVGAGI. The chain's CDR3 is CASSYAVDGAGELSL.

The chain couples TRBV5-4 to TRBJ2-3; 9 bases are a match to TRBD2. The CDR3 extends over 15 amino acids. Germline-derived CDR1 and CDR2 are SGHNT and YYREEE (reference sequence). Germline trimming cut 8 bases from V and 3 bases from J; bases unmatched to any gene: 10. The CDR3 DNA follows: TGTGCCAGTATGGCTAGCGGGACCAGGACAGATACGCAGTATTTT. Residues: CASMASGTRTDTQYF.

Comments on this clonotype: A junction end diverges from the germline sequence, so it may reflect a read error. The genes are TRBV4-2 and TRBJ2-7; TRBD1 or TRBD2 may be the D gene (5 bases each). The CDR3 loop spans 14 amino acids. Looked up from germline, CDR1 is LGHNA and CDR2 is YNFKEQ. This CDR3 reads CASCQGVGDYKQYF. The CDR3 region has the DNA TGTGCCAGCTGCCAAGGGGTGGGCGACTACAAGCAGTACTTC.

Concerning this clonotype: One junction end disagrees with the germline gene, perhaps due to a read error. CDR3 in amino acids: CSVLIIYNEQSF. CDR3 nucleotides: TGCAGCGTTTTGATTATCTACAATGAGCAGTCCTTC. This chain links TRBV29-1 with TRBJ2-1; D unresolved. Germline V gives CDR1 SQVTM, CDR2 ANQGSEA. The CDR3 is made up of 12 amino acids.

This chain joins TRBV7-8 and TRBJ2-1; 8 bases match TRBD2. V lost 10 bases and J lost 4; bases outside the gene matches: 12. This CDR3 is 15 amino acids long. CDR1 is SGHVS and CDR2 is FQNEAQ in the germline V gene. The CDR3 DNA reads TGTGCCACCAAACCGACCGGCGGGGGGTACAATGAGCAGTTCTTC. Encoded protein: CATKPTGGGYNEQFF.

As for this clonotype: The junction differs from germline at one of its ends, possibly a read error. The chain is built from TRBV11-2 and TRBJ2-1; 8 positions match TRBD2. The CDR3 loop spans 15 amino acids. Germline CDR1 and CDR2: SGHAT and FQNNGV. In nucleotides, the CDR3 is TGTGCCAGCAGCGTCAGCGGGAGCCCCTACAATGAGCAGTCCTTC. Its protein is CASSVSGSPYNEQSF.